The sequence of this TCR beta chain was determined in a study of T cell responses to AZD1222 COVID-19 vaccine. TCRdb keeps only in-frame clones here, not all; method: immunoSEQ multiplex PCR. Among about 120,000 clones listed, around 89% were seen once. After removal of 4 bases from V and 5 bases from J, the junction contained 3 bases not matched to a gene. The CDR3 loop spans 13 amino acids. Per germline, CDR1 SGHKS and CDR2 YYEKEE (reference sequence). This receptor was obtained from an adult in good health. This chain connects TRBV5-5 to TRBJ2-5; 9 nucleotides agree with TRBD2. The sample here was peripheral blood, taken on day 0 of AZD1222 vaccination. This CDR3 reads CASSRGLAETQYF. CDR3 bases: TGTGCCAGCAGCCGCGGACTAGCGGAGACCCAGTACTTC.